Listed here is a single T cell receptor beta chain. The antigen is not known. Sequenced by immunoSEQ multiplex PCR; TCRdb stores in-frame clones only, minus some. The sample records 150,000 to 200,000 clones, approximately 87% being singletons. The data were taken from a study of cytomegalovirus exposure and HLA in healthy donors. Study context: In a later analysis, it was reported that the roughly 130 validation repertoires had been produced on the same platform as the 670 or so repertoires belonging to the first cohort. The study, taken as a whole, reports: Through in vitro validation, a few CMV-associated chains were shown to be specific for CMV antigens. While the bulk of TCR sequences proved rare, some public TCRs turned up in many donors.

The donors were in the roughly 130-subject validation cohort, distinct from the roughly 670-subject first cohort. CDR1 and CDR2 (germline): LGHNA, YSLEER. The CDR3 consists of 15 residues. The ends were cut back, 0 bases at V and 5 bases at J, with 11 bases in the middle. The rearrangement links TRBV4-3 to TRBJ1-5; D remains ambiguous. What was sequenced was PBMCs. The sequence was obtained from a woman in her twenties or thirties in good health and CMV-seronegative. CDR3 nucleotides: TGCGCCAGCAGCCAAGATTTCGGCGGAGATCAGCCCCAGCATTTT. It encodes CASSQDFGGDQPQHF.